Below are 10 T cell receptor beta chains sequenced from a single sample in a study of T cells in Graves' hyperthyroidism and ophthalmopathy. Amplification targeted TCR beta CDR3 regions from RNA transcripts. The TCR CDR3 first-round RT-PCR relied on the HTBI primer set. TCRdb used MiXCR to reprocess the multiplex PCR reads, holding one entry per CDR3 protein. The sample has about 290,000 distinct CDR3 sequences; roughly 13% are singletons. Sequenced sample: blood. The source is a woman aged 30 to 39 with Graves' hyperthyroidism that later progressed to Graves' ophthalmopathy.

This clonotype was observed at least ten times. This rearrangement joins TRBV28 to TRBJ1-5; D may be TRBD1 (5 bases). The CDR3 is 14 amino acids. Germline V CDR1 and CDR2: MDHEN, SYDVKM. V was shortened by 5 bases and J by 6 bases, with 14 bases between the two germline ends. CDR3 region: CASSRGTHSQPQHF. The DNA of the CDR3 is TGTGCCAGCAGTCGCGGGACCCACAGTCAGCCCCAGCATTTT.

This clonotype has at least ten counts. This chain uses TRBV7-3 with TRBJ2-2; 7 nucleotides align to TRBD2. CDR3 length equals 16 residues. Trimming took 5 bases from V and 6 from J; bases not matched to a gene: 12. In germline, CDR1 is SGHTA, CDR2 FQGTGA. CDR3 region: CASSLSTSTASGELFF. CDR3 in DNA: TGTGCCAGCAGCCTGTCGACTAGCACGGCTTCCGGGGAGCTGTTTTTT.

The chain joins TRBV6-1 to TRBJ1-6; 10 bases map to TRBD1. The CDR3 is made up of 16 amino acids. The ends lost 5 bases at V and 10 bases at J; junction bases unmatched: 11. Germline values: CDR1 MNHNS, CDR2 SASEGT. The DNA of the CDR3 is TGTGCCAGCAGTTACTCAGCGGGGACAGGGGACTCACCCCTCCACTTT. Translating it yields CASSYSAGTGDSPLHF.

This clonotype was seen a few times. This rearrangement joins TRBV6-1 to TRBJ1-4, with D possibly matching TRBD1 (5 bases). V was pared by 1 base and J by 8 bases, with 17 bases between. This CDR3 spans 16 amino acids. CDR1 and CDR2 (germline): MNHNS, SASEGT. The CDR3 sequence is CASSEGNWGGWEKLFF. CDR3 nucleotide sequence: TGTGCCAGCAGTGAAGGAAACTGGGGGGGGTGGGAAAAACTGTTTTTT.

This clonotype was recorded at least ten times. DNA for the CDR3: TGTGCCAGTGAACCGGGACTAGCGGCGAACACCGGGGAGCTGTTTTTT. Residues: CASEPGLAANTGELFF. The rearrangement joins TRBV3-1 to TRBJ2-2; 11 bases are a match to TRBD2. The germline CDR1 and CDR2 sequences are LGHDT and YNNKEL (reference sequence). Losses at the gene ends were 9 bases for V and 0 bases for J; bases not matched to a gene: 6. This CDR3 is built from 16 residues.

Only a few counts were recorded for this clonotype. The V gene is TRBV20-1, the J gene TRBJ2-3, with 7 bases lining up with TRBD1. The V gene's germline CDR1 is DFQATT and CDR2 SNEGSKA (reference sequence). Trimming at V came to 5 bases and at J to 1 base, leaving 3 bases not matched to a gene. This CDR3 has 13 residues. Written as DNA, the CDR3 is TGCAGTGCTCCGACAGGGCGCACAGATACGCAGTATTTT. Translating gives CSAPTGRTDTQYF.

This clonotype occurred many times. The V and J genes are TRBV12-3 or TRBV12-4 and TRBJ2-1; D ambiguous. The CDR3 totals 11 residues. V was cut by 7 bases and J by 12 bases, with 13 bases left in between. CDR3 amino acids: CASMDVAMQFF. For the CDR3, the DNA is TGTGCCAGCATGGATGTGGCGATGCAGTTCTTC.

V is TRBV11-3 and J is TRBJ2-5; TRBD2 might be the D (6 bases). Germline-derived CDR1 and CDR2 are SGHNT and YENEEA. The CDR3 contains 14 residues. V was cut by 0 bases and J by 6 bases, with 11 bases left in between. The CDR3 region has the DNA TGTGCCAGCAGCTTAGACGGGAGTGAACAGACCCAGTACTTC. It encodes CASSLDGSEQTQYF.

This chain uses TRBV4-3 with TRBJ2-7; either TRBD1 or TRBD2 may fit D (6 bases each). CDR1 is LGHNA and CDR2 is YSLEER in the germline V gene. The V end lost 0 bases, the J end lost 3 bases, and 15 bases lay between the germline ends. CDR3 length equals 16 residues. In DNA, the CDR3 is TGCGCCAGCAGCCAAGATAAGGGGGGCCGGGTCTACGAGCAGTACTTC. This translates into CASSQDKGGRVYEQYF.

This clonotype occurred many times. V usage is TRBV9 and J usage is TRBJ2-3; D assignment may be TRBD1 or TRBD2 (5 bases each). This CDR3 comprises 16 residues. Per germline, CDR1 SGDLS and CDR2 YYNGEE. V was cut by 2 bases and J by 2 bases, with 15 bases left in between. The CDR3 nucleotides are TGTGCCAGCAGCGTTTATGGGGACGGATCCACAGATACGCAGTATTTT. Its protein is CASSVYGDGSTDTQYF. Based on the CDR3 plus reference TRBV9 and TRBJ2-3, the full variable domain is DSGVTQTPKHLITATGQRVTLRCSPRSGDLSVYWYQQSLDQGLQFLIQYYNGEERAKGNILERFSAQQFPDLHSELNLSSLELGDSALYFCASSVYGDGSTDTQYFGPGTRLTVL.